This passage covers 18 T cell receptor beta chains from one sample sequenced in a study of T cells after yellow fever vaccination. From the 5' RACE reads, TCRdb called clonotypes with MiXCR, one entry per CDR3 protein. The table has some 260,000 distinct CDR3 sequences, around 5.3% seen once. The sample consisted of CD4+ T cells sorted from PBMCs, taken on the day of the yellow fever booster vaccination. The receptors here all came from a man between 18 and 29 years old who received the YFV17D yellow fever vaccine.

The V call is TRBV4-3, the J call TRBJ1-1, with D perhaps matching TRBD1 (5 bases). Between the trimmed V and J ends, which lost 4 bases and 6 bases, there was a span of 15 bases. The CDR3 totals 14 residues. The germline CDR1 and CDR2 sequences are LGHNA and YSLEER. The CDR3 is CASSLRQGGPEAFF. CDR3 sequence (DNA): TGCGCCAGCAGCCTAAGGCAGGGTGGGCCTGAAGCTTTCTTT.

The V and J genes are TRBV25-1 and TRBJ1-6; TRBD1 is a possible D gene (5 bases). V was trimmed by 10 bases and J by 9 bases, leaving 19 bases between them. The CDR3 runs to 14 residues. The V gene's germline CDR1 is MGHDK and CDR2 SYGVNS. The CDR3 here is CATRGEWGGSPLHF. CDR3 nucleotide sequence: TGTGCCACCCGCGGGGAGTGGGGGGGTTCACCCCTCCACTTT.

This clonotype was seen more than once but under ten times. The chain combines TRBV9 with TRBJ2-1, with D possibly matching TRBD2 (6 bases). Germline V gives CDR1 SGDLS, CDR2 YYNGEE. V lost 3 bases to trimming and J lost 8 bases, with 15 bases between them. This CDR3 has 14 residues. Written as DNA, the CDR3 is TGTGCCAGCAGCGCTTTAGCGGCCGGGGATGAGCAGTTCTTC. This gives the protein CASSALAAGDEQFF.

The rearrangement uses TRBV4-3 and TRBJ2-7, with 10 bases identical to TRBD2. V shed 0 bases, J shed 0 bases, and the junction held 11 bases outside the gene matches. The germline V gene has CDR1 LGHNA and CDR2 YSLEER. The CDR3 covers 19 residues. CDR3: CASSQDSYRLAGDSYEQYF. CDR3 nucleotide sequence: TGCGCCAGCAGCCAAGATTCCTATCGGCTAGCGGGGGACTCCTACGAGCAGTACTTC.

The CDR3 sequence is CSASHEQYF. The CDR3 coding sequence is TGCAGTGCTAGTCACGAGCAGTACTTC. The J gene is TRBJ2-7, the V gene TRBV20-1; no reliable D call. Trimming cost V 3 bases and J 5 bases, with 2 bases left between them. The CDR3 consists of 9 residues. Germline-derived CDR1 and CDR2 are DFQATT and SNEGSKA (reference sequence).

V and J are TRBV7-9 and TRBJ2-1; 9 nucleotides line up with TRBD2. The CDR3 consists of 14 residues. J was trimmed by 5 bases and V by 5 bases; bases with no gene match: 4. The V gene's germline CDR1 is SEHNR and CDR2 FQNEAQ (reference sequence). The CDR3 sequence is CASSPRGGDNEQFF. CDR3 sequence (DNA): TGTGCCAGCAGCCCCCGCGGGGGGGACAATGAGCAGTTCTTC.

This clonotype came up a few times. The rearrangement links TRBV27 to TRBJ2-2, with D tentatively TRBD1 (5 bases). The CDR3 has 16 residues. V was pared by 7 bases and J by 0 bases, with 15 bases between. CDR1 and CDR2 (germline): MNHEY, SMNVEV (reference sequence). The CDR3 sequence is CASTSGHGANTGELFF. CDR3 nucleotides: TGTGCCAGCACCTCCGGACATGGCGCGAACACCGGGGAGCTGTTTTTT.

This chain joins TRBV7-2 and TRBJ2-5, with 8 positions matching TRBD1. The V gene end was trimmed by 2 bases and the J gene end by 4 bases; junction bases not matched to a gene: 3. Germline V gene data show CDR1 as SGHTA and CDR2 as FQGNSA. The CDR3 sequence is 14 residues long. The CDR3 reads CASSLLGQGETQYF. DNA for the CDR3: TGTGCCAGCAGCTTATTAGGACAGGGAGAGACCCAGTACTTC.

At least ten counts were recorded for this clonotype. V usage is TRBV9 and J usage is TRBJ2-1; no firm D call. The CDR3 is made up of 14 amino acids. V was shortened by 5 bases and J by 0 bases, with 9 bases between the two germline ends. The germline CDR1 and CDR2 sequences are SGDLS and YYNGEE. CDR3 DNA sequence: TGTGCCAGCAGACCCCTGAGCTCCTACAATGAGCAGTTCTTC. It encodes CASRPLSSYNEQFF. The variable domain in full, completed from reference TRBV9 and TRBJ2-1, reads DSGVTQTPKHLITATGQRVTLRCSPRSGDLSVYWYQQSLDQGLQFLIQYYNGEERAKGNILERFSAQQFPDLHSELNLSSLELGDSALYFCASRPLSSYNEQFFGPGTRLTVL.

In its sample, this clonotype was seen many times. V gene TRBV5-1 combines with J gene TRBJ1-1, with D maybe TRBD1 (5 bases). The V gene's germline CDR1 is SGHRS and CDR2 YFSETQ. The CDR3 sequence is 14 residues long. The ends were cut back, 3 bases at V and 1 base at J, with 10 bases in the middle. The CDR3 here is CASSWDGENTEAFF. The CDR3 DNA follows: TGCGCCAGCAGCTGGGACGGAGAGAACACTGAAGCTTTCTTT.

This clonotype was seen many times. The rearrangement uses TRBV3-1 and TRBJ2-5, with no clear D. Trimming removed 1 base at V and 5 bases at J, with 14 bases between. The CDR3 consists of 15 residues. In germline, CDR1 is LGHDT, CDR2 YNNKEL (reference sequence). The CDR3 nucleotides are TGTGCCAGCAGCCAAGGAGAGGTAGCCGTCGAGACCCAGTACTTC. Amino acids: CASSQGEVAVETQYF.

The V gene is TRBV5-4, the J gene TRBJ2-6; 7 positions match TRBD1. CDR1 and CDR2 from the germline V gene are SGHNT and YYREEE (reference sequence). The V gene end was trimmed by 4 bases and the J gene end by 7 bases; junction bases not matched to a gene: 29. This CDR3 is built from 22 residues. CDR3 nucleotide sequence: TGTGCCAGCAGCGGGCTGGGACAGACACCGAAAGAATCTCTGGGGCCTGCCAACGTCCTGACTTTC. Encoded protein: CASSGLGQTPKESLGPANVLTF.

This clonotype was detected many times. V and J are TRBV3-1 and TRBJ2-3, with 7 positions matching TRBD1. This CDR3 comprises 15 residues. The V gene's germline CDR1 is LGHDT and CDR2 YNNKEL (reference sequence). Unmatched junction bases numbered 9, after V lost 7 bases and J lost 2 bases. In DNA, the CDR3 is TGTGCCAGCACCCCCGGGACAGCGGTCACAGATACGCAGTATTTT. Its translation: CASTPGTAVTDTQYF.

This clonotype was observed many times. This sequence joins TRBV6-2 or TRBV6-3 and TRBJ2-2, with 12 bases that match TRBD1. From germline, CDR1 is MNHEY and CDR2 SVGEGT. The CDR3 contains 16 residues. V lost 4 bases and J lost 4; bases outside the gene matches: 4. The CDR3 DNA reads TGTGCCAGCAGTTGGGGACAGGGGGCGTCCACCGGGGAGCTGTTTTTT. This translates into CASSWGQGASTGELFF.

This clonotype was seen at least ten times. The CDR3 DNA follows: TGTGCCATCAGTCGGACTAGCGGGGGGGCGTCGGATACGCAGTATTTT. It yields the protein CAISRTSGGASDTQYF. J is TRBJ2-3 and V is TRBV10-3; TRBD2 aligns across 15 bases. CDR1 is ENHRY and CDR2 is SYGVKD in the germline V gene. Unmatched junction bases numbered 6, after V lost 5 bases and J lost 6 bases. This CDR3 spans 16 amino acids.

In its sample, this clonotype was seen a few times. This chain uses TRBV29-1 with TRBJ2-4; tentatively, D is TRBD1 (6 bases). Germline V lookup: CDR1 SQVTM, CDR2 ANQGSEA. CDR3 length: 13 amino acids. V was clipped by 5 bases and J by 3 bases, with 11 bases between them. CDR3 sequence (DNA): TGCAGCGTTACCCCAGGGGTCAAAAACATTCAGTACTTC. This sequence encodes CSVTPGVKNIQYF.

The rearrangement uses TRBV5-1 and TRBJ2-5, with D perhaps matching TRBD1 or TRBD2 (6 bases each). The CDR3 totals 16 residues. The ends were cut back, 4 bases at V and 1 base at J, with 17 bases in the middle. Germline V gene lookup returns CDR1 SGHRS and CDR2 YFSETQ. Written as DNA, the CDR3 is TGCGCCAGCAGCCCCAGTAGTTGGGGGGCCCAAGAGACCCAGTACTTC. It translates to CASSPSSWGAQETQYF.

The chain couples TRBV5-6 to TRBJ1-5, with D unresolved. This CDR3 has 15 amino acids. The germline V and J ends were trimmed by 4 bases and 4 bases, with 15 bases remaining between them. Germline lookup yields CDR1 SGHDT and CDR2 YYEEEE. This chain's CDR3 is CASSGSDGLNQPQHF. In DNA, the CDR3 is TGTGCCAGCAGCGGTTCCGACGGACTTAATCAGCCCCAGCATTTT.